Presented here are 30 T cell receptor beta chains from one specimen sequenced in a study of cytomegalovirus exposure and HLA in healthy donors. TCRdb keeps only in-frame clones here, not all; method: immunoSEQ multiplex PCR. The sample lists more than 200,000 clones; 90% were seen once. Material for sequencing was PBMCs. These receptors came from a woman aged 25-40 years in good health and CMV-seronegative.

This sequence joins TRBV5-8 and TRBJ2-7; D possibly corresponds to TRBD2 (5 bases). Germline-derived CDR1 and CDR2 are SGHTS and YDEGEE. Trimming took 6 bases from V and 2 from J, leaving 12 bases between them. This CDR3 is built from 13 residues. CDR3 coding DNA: TGTGCCAGCATTATACCCGGGACCTACGAGCAGTACTTC. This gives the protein CASIIPGTYEQYF.

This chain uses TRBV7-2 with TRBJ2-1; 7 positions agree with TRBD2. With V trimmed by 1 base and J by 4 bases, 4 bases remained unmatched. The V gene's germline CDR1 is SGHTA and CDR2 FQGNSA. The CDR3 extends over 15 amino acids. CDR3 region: CASSLEGLPYNEQFF. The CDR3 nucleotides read TGTGCCAGCAGCTTAGAGGGACTACCTTACAATGAGCAGTTCTTC.

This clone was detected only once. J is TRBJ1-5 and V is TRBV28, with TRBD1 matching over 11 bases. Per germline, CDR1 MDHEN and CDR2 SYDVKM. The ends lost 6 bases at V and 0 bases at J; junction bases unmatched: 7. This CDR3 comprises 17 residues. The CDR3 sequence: CASRGTGGDYSNQPQHF. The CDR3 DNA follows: TGTGCCAGCAGAGGGACAGGGGGGGATTATAGCAATCAGCCCCAGCATTTT.

The CDR3 loop is CASSPPGTGSYEQYF. DNA for the CDR3: TGTGCCAGCAGCCCCCCCGGGACAGGATCCTACGAGCAGTACTTC. The J gene is TRBJ2-7, the V gene TRBV11-3, with 8 bases lining up with TRBD1. Unmatched junction bases numbered 7, after V lost 5 bases and J lost 1 base. Per germline, CDR1 SGHNT and CDR2 YENEEA. The CDR3 spans 15 residues.

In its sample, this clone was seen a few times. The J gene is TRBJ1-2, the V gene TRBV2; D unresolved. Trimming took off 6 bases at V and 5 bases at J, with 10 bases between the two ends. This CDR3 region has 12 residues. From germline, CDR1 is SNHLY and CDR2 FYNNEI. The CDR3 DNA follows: TGTGCCAGCAGCGAGCCCGATTATGGCTACACCTTC. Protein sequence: CASSEPDYGYTF.

In DNA form, the CDR3 reads TGTGCCAGCAGTGCCCTTGGCGGCGGGGAGCTGTTTTTT. Its translation: CASSALGGGELFF. V and J are TRBV27 and TRBJ2-2, with D uncertain. Deletions cut 5 bases from V and 7 bases from J, with 11 bases between. Germline CDR1 reads MNHEY; CDR2 reads SMNVEV (reference sequence). The CDR3 runs to 13 residues.

The CDR3 region has the DNA TGTGCCAGCAGTTTGTCGGGGCCCGACTCCTACGAGCAGTACTTC. Amino acid sequence: CASSLSGPDSYEQYF. The chain recombines TRBV27 with TRBJ2-7, with D perhaps being TRBD1 or TRBD2 (5 bases each). The V end lost 3 bases, the J end lost 0 bases, and 12 bases lay between the germline ends. Germline CDR1 is MNHEY and CDR2 is SMNVEV (reference sequence). There are 15 residues in the CDR3.

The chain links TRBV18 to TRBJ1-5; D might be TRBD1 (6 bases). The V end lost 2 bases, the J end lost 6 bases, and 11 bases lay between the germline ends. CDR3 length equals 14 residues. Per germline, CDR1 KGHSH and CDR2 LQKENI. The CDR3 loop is CASSPGGGGQPQHF. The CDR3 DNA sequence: TGTGCCAGCTCACCAGGCGGAGGGGGTCAGCCCCAGCATTTT. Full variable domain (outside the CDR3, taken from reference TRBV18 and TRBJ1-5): NAGVMQNPRHLVRRRGQEARLRCSPMKGHSHVYWYRQLPEEGLKFMVYLQKENIIDESGMPKERFSAEFPKEGPSILRIQQVVRGDSAAYFCASSPGGGGQPQHFGDGTRLSIL.

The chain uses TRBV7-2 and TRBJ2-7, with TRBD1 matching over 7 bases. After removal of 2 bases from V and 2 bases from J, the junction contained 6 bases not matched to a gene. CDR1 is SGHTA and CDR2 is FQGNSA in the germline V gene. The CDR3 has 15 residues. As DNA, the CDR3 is TGTGCCAGCAGCTTAACCGGGACAGCGACCTACGAGCAGTACTTC. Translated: CASSLTGTATYEQYF.

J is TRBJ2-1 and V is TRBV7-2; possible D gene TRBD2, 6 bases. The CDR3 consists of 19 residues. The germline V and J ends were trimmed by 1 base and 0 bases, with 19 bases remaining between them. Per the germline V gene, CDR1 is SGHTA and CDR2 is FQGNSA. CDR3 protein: CASSLESSVSKSSYNEQFF. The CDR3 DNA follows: TGTGCCAGCAGCTTAGAATCTAGCGTGAGTAAGAGCTCCTACAATGAGCAGTTCTTC.

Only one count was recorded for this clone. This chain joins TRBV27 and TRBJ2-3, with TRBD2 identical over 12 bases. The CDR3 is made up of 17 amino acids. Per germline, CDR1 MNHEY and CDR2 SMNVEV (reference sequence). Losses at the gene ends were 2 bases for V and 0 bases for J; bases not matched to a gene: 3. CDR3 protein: CASSLRGTSGSTDTQYF. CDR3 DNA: TGTGCCAGCAGTTTACGTGGGACTAGCGGGAGCACAGATACGCAGTATTTT.

This CDR3 reads CASTRAGNSNQPQHF. CDR3 in DNA: TGTGCCAGTACCAGGGCAGGGAATAGCAATCAGCCCCAGCATTTT. V gene TRBV19 combines with J gene TRBJ1-5; the D gene is possibly TRBD1 (5 bases). V lost 7 bases and J lost 0, with 13 bases in between. This CDR3 has 15 amino acids. Germline V gives CDR1 LNHDA, CDR2 SQIVND (reference sequence).

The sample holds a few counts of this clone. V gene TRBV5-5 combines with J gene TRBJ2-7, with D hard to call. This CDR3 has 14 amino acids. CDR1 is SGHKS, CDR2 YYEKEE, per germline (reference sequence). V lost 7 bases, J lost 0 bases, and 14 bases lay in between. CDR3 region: CASSMSESSYEQYF. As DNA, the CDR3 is TGTGCCAGCTCAATGTCGGAGAGCTCCTACGAGCAGTACTTC.

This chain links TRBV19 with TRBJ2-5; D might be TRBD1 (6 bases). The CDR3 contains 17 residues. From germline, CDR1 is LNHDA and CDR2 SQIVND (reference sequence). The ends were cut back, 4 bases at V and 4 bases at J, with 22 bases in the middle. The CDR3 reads CASSTAKPGQDGETQYF. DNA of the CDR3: TGTGCCAGTAGTACCGCAAAGCCGGGACAAGACGGAGAGACCCAGTACTTC. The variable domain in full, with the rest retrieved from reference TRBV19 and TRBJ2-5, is DGGITQSPKYLFRKEGQNVTLSCEQNLNHDAMYWYRQDPGQGLRLIYYSQIVNDFQKGDIAEGYSVSREKKESFPLTVTSAQKNPTAFYLCASSTAKPGQDGETQYFGPGTRLLVL.

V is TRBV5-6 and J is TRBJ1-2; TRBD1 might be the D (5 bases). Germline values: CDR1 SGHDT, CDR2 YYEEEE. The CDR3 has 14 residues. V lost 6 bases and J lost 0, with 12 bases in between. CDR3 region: CASTFPRANYGYTF. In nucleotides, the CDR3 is TGTGCCAGCACCTTTCCCAGGGCTAACTATGGCTACACCTTC. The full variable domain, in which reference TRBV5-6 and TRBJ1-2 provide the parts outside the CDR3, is DAGVTQSPTHLIKTRGQQVTLRCSPKSGHDTVSWYQQALGQGPQFIFQYYEEEERQRGNFPDRFSGHQFPNYSSELNVNALLLGDSALYLCASTFPRANYGYTFGSGTRLTVV.

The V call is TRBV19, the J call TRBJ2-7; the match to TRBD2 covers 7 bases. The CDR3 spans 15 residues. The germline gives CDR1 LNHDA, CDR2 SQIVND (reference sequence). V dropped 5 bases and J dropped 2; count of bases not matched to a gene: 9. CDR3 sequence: CASSPSLATAYEQYF. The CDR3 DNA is TGTGCCAGTAGTCCATCACTAGCGACGGCCTACGAGCAGTACTTC.

The CDR3 DNA reads as TGTGCCAGCATACTTGGGGGGGCTGGGTATAGCAATCAGCCCCAGCATTTT. Its protein is CASILGGAGYSNQPQHF. The J gene is TRBJ1-5, the V gene TRBV28; weak D call: TRBD1 (6 bases). The V gene's germline CDR1 is MDHEN and CDR2 SYDVKM. With 7 bases removed from V and 0 bases from J, the gap between germline ends came to 19 bases. This CDR3 region has 17 residues. The full variable domain, rest sourced from reference TRBV28 and TRBJ1-5, is DVKVTQSSRYLVKRTGEKVFLECVQDMDHENMFWYRQDPGLGLRLIYFSYDVKMKEKGDIPEGYSVSREKKERFSLILESASTNQTSMYLCASILGGAGYSNQPQHFGDGTRLSIL.

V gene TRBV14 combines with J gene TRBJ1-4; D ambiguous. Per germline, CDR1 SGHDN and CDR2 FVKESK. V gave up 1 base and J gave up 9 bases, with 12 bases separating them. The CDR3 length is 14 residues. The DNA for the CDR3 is TGTGCCAGCAGCCAAGCACAAACGTTTCAAAAACTGTTTTTT. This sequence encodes CASSQAQTFQKLFF. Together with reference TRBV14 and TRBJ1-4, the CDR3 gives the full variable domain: EAGVTQFPSHSVIEKGQTVTLRCDPISGHDNLYWYRRVMGKEIKFLLHFVKESKQDESGMPNNRFLAERTGGTYSTLKVQPAELEDSGVYFCASSQAQTFQKLFFGSGTQLSVL.

CDR3 amino acids: CASSLLSNEKLFF. CDR3 nucleotide sequence: TGTGCCAGCAGTTTACTATCGAATGAAAAACTGTTTTTT. The V and J genes are TRBV28 and TRBJ1-4; unclear D gene. This CDR3 contains 13 residues. The germline V gene has CDR1 MDHEN and CDR2 SYDVKM. Trimming pared 2 bases from V and 5 bases from J, leaving 6 bases between.

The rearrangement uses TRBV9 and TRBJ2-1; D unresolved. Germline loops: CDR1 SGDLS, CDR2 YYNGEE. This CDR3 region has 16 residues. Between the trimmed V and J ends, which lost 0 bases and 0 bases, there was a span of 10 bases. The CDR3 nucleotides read TGTGCCAGCAGCGTAGCCTGGGGTAGCTCCTACAATGAGCAGTTCTTC. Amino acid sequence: CASSVAWGSSYNEQFF.

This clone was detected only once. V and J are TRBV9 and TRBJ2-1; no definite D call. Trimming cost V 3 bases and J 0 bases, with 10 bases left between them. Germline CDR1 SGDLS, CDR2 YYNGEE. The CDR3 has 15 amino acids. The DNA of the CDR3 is TGTGCCAGCAGCGCGAGCGATAGCTCCTACAATGAGCAGTTCTTC. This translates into CASSASDSSYNEQFF.

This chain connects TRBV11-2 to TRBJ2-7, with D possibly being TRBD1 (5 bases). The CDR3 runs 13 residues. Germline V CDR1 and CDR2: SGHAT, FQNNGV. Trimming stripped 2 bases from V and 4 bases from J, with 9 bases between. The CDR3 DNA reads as TGTGCCAGCAGCTTATCAGACAGATACGAGCAGTACTTC. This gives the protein CASSLSDRYEQYF.

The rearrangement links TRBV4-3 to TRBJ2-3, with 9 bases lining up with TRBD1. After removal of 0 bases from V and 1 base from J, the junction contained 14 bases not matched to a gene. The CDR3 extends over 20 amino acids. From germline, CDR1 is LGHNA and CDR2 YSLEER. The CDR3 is CASSQEVPGTGRFGTDTQYF. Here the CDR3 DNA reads TGCGCCAGCAGCCAAGAGGTCCCCGGGACAGGGAGGTTTGGCACAGATACGCAGTATTTT.

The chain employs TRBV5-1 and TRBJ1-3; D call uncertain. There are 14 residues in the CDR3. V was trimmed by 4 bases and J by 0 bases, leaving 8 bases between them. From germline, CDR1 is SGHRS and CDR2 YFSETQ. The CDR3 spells CASSDSGSGNTIYF. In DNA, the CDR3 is TGCGCCAGCAGCGACTCAGGCTCTGGAAACACCATATATTTT.

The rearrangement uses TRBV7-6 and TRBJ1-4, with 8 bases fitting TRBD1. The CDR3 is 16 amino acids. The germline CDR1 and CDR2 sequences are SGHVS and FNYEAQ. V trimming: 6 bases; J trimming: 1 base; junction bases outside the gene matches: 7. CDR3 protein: CASSPETGETNEKLFF. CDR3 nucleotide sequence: TGTGCCAGCAGTCCCGAGACAGGGGAAACTAATGAAAAACTGTTTTTT.

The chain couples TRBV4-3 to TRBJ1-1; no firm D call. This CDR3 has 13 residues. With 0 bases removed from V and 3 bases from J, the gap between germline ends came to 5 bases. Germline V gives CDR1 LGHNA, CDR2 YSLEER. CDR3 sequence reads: CASSQDYHTEAFF. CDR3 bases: TGCGCCAGCAGCCAAGACTACCACACTGAAGCTTTCTTT.

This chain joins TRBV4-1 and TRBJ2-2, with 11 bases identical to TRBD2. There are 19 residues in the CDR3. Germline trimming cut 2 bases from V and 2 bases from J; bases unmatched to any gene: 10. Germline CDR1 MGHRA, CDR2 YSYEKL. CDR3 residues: CASSQQMVLAGVNTGELFF. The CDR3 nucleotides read TGCGCCAGCAGCCAACAAATGGTACTAGCGGGAGTAAACACCGGGGAGCTGTTTTTT.

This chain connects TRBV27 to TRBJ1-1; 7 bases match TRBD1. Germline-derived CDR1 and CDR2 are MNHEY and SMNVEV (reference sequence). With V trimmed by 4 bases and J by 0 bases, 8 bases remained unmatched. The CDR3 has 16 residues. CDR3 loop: CASSSLLQGMNTEAFF. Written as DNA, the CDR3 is TGTGCCAGCAGTTCGCTATTACAGGGGATGAACACTGAAGCTTTCTTT.

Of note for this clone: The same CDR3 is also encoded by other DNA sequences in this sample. CDR3 bases: TGCGCCAGCAGTCTTAGCACAGATACGCAGTATTTT. It is translated as CASSLSTDTQYF. This chain links TRBV5-1 with TRBJ2-3; no clear D gene. Trimming took off 5 bases at V and 0 bases at J, with 4 bases between the two ends. Germline V lookup: CDR1 SGHRS, CDR2 YFSETQ. The CDR3 length is 12 residues.

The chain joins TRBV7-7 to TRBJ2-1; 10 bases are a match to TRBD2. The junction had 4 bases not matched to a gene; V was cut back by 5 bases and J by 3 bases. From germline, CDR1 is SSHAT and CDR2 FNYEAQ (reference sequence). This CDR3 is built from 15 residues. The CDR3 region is CASSLGLADYNEQFF. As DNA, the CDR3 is TGTGCCAGCAGCCTAGGACTAGCGGACTACAATGAGCAGTTCTTC.